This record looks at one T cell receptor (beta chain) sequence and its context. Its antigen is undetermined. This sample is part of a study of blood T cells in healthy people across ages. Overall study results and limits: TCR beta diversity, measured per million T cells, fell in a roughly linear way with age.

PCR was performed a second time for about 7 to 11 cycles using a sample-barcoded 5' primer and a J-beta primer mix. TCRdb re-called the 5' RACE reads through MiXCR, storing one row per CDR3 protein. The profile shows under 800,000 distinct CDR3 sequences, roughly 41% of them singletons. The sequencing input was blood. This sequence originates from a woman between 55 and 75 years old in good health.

CDR3 bases: TGTGCCAGCAGTTTGATCGGACAGTGGTACTTC. This gives the protein CASSLIGQWYF. The V and J genes are TRBV28 and TRBJ2-7; perhaps TRBD1 as D (6 bases). Trimming removed 3 bases from V and 12 bases from J, with 12 bases in between. The CDR3 runs 11 residues. Germline CDR1 reads MDHEN; CDR2 reads SYDVKM.